This T cell receptor (beta chain) was observed in a study of shared clonotypes between healthy human individuals (dated by TCRdb to 2020 to 2021). Context from the whole study: A few men and a couple of women, aged 18 to 49 years, made up the cohort. To increase sequencing depth and limit assay-specific biases, TCR repertoire library preparation and sequencing were carried out by different laboratories using diverse techniques. Between about 0.8 and 9 billion PBMCs per donor were obtained by leukapheresis. For each donor, three plates each were used for CD4 naive and CD4 memory, two plates were used for CD8 naive, and one plate was used for CD8 memory. To estimate repertoire size and how much clonotypes are shared between individuals, the study performed deep sequencing of blood TCR repertoires from 4 to 6 healthy adults.

Reading from cysteine to phenylalanine, the CDR3 counts 14 amino acids. The sequence is cut down to CDR3 DNA, 42 bases in frame from base 1. CDR1 SGDLS and CDR2 YYNGEE were looked up in the germline V gene. V trim: 0 bases; J trim: 7 bases; unmatched bases: 5. General study outcomes and caveats: Incomplete sequencing was indicated by rarefaction of sorted-subset datasets, despite the large sequencing depth. The small number of donors limited the genetic and exposure-history diversity represented. Larger estimated clonotype richness was generally found for naive subsets than for memory subsets. Pairwise subsampling indicated that sequencing depth was expected to affect the degree of clonotype sharing among donors. Across a handful of donors, 4.5% to 6.5% of naive CD4, around 3.5% of naive CD8, 2% to 2.5% of memory CD4, and approximately 0.4% of memory CD8 clonotypes were shared. Compared with non-shared clonotypes, the clonotypes found in all four sorted-subset donors had higher generation probabilities. Only blood was sampled, and tissue TCR repertoires likely differ from those in blood.

To note about this clone: What antigen it recognizes has not been identified. There are no base qualities to consult, and no much larger clone falls within one base.

For the CD8 naive samples, CD45RO-negative cells were positively selected for CCR7, yielding a CD45RA+CCR7+ population from which TemRA cells were excluded. Donors were healthy HIV-negative adults with no recently reported acute infections or vaccinations. Every donor was a Caucasian adult residing in Nashville, Tennessee, USA. Blood was collected by leukapheresis, and PBMCs were isolated by Ficoll-Histopaque density gradient centrifugation and then cryopreserved in liquid nitrogen vapor phase. Purity and quantity of every magnetically sorted T cell population were checked by analytical flow cytometry. Each sorted fraction had its genomic DNA isolated and then quantified by UV absorbance on a Nanodrop 2000c. TCR CDR3 regions were amplified from genomic DNA by multiplex PCR using the deep immunoSEQ assay. Genomic DNA extracted from each cell subset was distributed evenly over all wells of several immunoSEQ 96-well plates, and each plate served as one replicate. For sorted subsets, roughly 0.2 ug genomic DNA, equal to tens of thousands of T cell genomes, was loaded into each replicate PCR. Purified libraries were quantified with a Qubit 3.0 fluorometer, sized on a Bioanalyzer 2100, and re-quantified with the KAPA Library Quantification kit. A separate single-read 150-cycle Illumina NextSeq 550 flow cell was used to sequence each immunoSEQ 96-well plate. For the original study's pipeline: Because only junctional sequences without quality scores were contained in the immunoSEQ output, filtering matching that applied to full-length reads could not be performed. To assign V/J genes and CDR3, sequences were annotated using PyIR, a Python wrapper for IgBLAST v1.9, with IMGT germline references. Reads were filtered out if the reads had weak V/J assignments (E-value above 1e-6), no CDR3, stop codons, out-of-frame junctions, or ambiguous translated residues. A V3J clonotype was defined by an identical inferred V gene, J gene, and CDR3 amino acid sequence. Percentage overlap between repertoires was calculated by dividing the number of shared unique clonotypes by the size of the smaller repertoire. Three approaches were used to assess repertoire richness: RTK rarefaction, the Chao1 estimator, and Recon v2.1 estimates of unobserved clonotypes. Generation probabilities for all TCRbeta clonotypes obtained by the gDNA method from a handful of donors were computed using OLGA. Held by TCRdb, this immuneACCESS table contains in-frame sequences only and omits some clones. Under half of the omission traces to an unresolved V gene where checked; the cause of the rest is unknown. Clonal size and the V and J genes are those of that table, whereas D and trimming came from the DNA. This sample holds roughly 2,000,000 clones; 80% to 95% were observed only once. More than 1.5% of the sample lies in the top ten.

This chain is built from TRBV9 and TRBJ2-7; TRBD1 lines up with 9 middle nucleotides. The source of this sequence is a man in his late teens or twenties in good health. Some clones in this sample may be carry-over from other donors' samples. Source material: naive CD8+ T cells from PBMCs. The cell subset or site label corresponds to: CD45RA+CCR7+. The encoded CDR3 is CASSVGGQGHEQYF. DNA sequence: TGTGCCAGCAGCGTAGGGGGACAGGGACATGAGCAGTACTTC.